This TCR beta chain is from a study of T cell responses to AZD1222 COVID-19 vaccine. Whole-study findings and limits: Clonal diversity was possibly underestimated; the donors were predominantly white British and more often female.

Turning to this clone: The antigen is undetermined.

The method was immunoSEQ multiplex PCR; TCRdb's version includes in-frame clones alone and lacks a portion of them. The sample contains 90,000 to 120,000 clones, about 90% of which appear only once. Germline V gene lookup returns CDR1 KGHSH and CDR2 LQKENI. The V end was cut by 1 base, the J end by 0 bases, with 7 bases between. CDR3 size: 14 residues. The receptor was derived from an adult who received the AZD1222 COVID-19 vaccine. Source: peripheral blood, taken 28 days after the second AZD1222 dose. The V call is TRBV18, the J call TRBJ2-7; D gene ambiguous. The CDR3 sequence: CASSPRVVSYEQYF. The CDR3 bases are TGTGCCAGCTCACCACGGGTGGTCTCCTACGAGCAGTACTTC.